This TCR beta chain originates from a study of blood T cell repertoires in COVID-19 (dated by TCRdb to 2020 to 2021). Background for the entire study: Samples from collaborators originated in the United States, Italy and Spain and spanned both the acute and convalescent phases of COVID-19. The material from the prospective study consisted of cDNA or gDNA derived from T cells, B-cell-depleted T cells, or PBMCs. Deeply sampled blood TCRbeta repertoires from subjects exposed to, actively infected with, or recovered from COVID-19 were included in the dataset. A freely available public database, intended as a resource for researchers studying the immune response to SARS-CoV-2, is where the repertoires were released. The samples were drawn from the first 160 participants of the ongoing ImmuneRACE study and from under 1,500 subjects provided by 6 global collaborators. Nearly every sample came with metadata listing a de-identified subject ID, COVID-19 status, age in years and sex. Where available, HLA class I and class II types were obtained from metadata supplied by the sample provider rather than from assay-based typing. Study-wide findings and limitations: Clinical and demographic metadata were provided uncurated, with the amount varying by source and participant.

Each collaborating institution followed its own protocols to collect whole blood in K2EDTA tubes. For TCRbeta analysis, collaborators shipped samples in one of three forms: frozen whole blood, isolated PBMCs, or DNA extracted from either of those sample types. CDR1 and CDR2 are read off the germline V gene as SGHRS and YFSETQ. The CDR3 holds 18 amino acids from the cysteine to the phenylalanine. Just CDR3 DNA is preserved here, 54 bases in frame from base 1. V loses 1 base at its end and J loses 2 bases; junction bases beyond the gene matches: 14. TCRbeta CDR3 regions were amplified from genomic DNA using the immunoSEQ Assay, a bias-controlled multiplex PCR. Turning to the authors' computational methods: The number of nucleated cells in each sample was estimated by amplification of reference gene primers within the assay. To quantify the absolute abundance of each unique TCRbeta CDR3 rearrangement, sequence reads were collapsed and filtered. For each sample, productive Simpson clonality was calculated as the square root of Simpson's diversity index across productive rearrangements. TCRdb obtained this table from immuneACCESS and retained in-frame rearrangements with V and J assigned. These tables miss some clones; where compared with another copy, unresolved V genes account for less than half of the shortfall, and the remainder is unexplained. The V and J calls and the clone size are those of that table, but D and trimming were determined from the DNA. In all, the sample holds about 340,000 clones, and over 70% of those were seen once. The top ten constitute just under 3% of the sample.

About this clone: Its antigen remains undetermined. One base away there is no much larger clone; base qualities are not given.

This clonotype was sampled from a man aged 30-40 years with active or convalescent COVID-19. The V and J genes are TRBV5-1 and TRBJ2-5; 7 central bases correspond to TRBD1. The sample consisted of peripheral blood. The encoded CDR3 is CASSLLLSGTAIQETQYF. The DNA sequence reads TGCGCCAGCAGCTTGCTATTGTCCGGGACAGCCATACAAGAGACCCAGTACTTC.